This T cell receptor (beta chain) was retrieved from a study of cytomegalovirus exposure and HLA in healthy donors. The study ran its PCR with 60 Vbeta and 13 Jbeta primers. The table came from immunoSEQ multiplex PCR; TCRdb's copy has only in-frame clones and leaves some out. The table includes roughly 100,000 clones, roughly a tenth detected once. The sequenced sample consisted of PBMCs. The TCR sequence derives from a man aged 40-49 years in good health and CMV-seropositive.

The CDR3 bases are TGCGCCAGCAGCCAAGTTAACAGGGGCGGCACTGAAGCTTTCTTT. Its protein product is CASSQVNRGGTEAFF. The chain is built from TRBV4-1 and TRBJ1-1; TRBD1 matches at 7 bases. CDR1 and CDR2 (germline): MGHRA, YSYEKL. Unmatched junction bases numbered 6, after V lost 1 base and J lost 4 bases. This CDR3 has 15 residues.